This TCR beta chain is from a study of OX40 agonist ivuxolimab in advanced cancers. With respect to the entire study: Ivuxolimab was an agonistic, fully human IgG2 monoclonal antibody directed against OX40 (CD134), a costimulatory receptor. The paper describes the monotherapy dose-escalation part (N ≈ 49 patients) of the phase I trial of ivuxolimab. Of the roughly 53 patients in dose escalation, some 20 had hepatocellular carcinoma, some 15 had melanoma, 9 had renal cell carcinoma and 9 had head and neck cancer. Prior anti-PD-1, anti-PD-L1 or anti-CTLA-4 therapy was permitted, and checkpoint inhibitors had been received by about 37% of dose-escalation patients. Partial responses were achieved by three dose-escalation patients, of whom one had hepatocellular carcinoma and two had cutaneous melanoma. The point of sequencing TCRbeta in the periphery was to test whether ivuxolimab changed TCR sequence diversity and drove clonal T-cell expansion. A male proportion of 82.7% and a mean age of 60 years, ranging from about 23 to 79, were recorded for the dose-escalation cohort. Intravenous ivuxolimab was administered to patients every 2 weeks at six dose levels: 0.01, 0.1, 0.3, 1.5, 3 and 10 mg/kg.

Including cysteine and phenylalanine, the CDR3 has 15 amino acids. Of the read, only the CDR3 DNA is kept; its 45 bases are in frame from base 1. The junction shows trimming of 6 bases on V and 5 bases on J, and the gene matches do not reach 4 bases of it. CDR1 MDHEN and CDR2 SYDVKM were looked up in the germline V gene. To sequence the TCRbeta CDR3 region, genomic DNA was isolated from the sorted cells. The immunoSEQ Assay was used to sequence the TCRbeta CDR3 regions. The table comes from immuneACCESS by way of TCRdb, which keeps in-frame sequences with V and J called. Part of the clones is missing from these tables; in studies checked, under half for an unresolved V gene and the rest for unknown reasons. The sample profile shows fewer than 45,000 clones; about 83% of them were found once. Approximately 35% of the sample lies in the top ten. The trial excluded patients who had a history of autoimmune disease or were on systemic immunosuppression. Peripheral blood for TCR sequencing was collected from all dose cohorts at baseline, on cycle 4 day 1, and on cycle 7 day 1. The samples were taken from a phase I, first-in-human, multicenter, open-label dose-escalation trial of ivuxolimab. Adults with locally advanced or metastatic melanoma, renal cell, hepatocellular, or head and neck squamous cell carcinoma were enrolled in the trial. Before TCR sequencing, CD4+ T cells and CD8+ T cells were sorted from peripheral blood as separate populations.

For this clone: Its antigen is currently not known. No quality values exist for individual bases; no much larger clone is one base distant.

Beyond this particular receptor, the publication reports: In the 0.1-3.0 mg/kg groups, partial responders were among the patients with the lowest normalized peripheral clonal expansion, particularly in CD8+ T cells. On average, CD8+ T cells showed more expanded clones than CD4+ T cells after ivuxolimab. Clonal expansion of both CD4+ and CD8+ blood T cells was observed from baseline to week 6 at doses 0.1 to 3.0 mg/kg. Low levels of normalized T-cell clonal expansion were also seen in some patients who did not respond. The antigen specificity of the peripheral T cells that underwent clonal expansion was not determined.

The material was CD4+ or CD8+ T cells sorted from blood, obtained in a trial of the OX40 agonist ivuxolimab. The clonotype comes from an adult with an advanced solid tumor such as melanoma, head and neck, liver or kidney cancer. The sequence joins TRBV28 to TRBJ2-1; the central 13 bases match TRBD2. The CDR3 region: CASSELAGGNNEQFF. The DNA sequence reads TGTGCCAGCAGCGAACTAGCGGGAGGGAACAATGAGCAGTTCTTC.